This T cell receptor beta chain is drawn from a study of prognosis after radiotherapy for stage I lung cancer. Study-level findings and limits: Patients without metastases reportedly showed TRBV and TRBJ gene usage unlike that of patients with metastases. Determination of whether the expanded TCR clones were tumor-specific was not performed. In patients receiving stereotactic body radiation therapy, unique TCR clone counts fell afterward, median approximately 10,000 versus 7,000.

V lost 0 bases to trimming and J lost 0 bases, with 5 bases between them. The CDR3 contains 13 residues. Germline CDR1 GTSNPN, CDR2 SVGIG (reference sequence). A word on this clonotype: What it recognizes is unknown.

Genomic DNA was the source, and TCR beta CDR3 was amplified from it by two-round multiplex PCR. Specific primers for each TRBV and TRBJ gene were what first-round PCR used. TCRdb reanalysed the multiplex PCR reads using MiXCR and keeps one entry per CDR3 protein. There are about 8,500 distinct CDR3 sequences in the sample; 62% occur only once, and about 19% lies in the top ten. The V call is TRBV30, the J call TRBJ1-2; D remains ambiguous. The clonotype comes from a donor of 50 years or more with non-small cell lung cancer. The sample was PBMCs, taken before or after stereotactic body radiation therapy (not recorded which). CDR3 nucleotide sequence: TGTGCCTGGAGTGTAACAGCTAACTATGGCTACACCTTC. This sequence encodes CAWSVTANYGYTF.